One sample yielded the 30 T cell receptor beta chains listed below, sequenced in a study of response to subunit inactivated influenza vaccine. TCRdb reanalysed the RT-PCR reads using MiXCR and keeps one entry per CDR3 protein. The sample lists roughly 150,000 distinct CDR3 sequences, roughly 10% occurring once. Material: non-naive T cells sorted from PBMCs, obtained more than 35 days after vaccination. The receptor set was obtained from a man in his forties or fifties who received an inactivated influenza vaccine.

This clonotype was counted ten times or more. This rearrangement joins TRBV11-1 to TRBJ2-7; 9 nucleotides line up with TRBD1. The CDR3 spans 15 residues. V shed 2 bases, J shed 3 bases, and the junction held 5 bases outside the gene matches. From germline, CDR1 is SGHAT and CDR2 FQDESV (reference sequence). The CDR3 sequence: CASSLRTGAVYEQYF. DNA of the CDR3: TGTGCCAGCAGCTTACGGACAGGGGCGGTCTACGAGCAGTACTTC.

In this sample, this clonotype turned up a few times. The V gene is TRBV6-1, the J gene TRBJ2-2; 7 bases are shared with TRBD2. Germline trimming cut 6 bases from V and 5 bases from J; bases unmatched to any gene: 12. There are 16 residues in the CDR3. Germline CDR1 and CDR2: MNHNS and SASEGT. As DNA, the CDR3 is TGTGCCAGCAGGGCCTGGAGCGGGACCGGAACCGGGGAGCTGTTTTTT. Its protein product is CASRAWSGTGTGELFF.

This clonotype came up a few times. CDR3 sequence reads: CSARLGGVYEQYF. The CDR3 nucleotides read TGCAGTGCTAGATTGGGGGGCGTCTACGAGCAGTACTTC. This chain links TRBV20-1 with TRBJ2-7; TRBD1 or TRBD2 may be the D gene (6 bases each). Germline CDR1 is DFQATT and CDR2 is SNEGSKA (reference sequence). This CDR3 region has 13 residues. V lost 2 bases to trimming and J lost 3 bases, with 11 bases between them.

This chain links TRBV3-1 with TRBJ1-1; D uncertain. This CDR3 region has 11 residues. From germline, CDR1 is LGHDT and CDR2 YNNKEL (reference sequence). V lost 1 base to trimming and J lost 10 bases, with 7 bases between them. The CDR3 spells CASSQGDPAFF. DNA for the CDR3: TGTGCCAGCAGCCAAGGGGATCCAGCTTTCTTT.

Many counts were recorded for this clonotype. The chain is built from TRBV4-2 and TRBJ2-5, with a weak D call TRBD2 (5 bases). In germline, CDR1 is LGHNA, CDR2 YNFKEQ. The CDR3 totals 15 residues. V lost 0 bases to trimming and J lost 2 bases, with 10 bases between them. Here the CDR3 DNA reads TGTGCCAGCAGCCAAGAAGCGGTCAAACAAGAGACCCAGTACTTC. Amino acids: CASSQEAVKQETQYF.

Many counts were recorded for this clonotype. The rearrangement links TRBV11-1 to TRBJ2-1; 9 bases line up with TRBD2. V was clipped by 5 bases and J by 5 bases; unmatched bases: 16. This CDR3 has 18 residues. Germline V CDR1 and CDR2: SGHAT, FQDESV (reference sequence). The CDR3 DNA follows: TGTGCCAGCAGCCACTTAGCGGGGGTCAGTAGTGATAACAATGAGCAGTTCTTC. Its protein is CASSHLAGVSSDNNEQFF.

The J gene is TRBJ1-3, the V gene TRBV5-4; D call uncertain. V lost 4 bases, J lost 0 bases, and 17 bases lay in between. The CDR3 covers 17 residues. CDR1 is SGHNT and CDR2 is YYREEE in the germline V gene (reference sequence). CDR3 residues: CASSHNRDRRSGNTIYF. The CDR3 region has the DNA TGTGCCAGCAGCCATAATCGAGACCGCCGCTCTGGAAACACCATATATTTT. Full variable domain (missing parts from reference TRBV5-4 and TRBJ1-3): ETGVTQSPTHLIKTRGQQVTLRCSSQSGHNTVSWYQQALGQGPQFIFQYYREEENGRGNFPPRFSGLQFPNYSSELNVNALELDDSALYLCASSHNRDRRSGNTIYFGEGSWLTVV.

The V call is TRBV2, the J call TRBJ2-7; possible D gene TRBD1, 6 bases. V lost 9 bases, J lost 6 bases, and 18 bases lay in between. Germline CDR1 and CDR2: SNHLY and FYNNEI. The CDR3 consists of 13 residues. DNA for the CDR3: TGTGCCAGTAAACAGGGCTCGGCTTCCGAGCAGTACTTC. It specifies CASKQGSASEQYF.

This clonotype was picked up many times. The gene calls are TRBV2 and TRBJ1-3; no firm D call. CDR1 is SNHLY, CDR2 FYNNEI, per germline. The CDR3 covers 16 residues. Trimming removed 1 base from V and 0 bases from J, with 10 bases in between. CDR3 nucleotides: TGTGCCAGCAGTGAAGGGACGGGAAACTCTGGAAACACCATATATTTT. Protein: CASSEGTGNSGNTIYF.

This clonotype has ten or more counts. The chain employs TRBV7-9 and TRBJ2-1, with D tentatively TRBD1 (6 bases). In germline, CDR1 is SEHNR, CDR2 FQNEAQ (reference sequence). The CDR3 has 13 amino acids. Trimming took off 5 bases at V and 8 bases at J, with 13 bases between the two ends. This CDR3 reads CASSKIQGHEQFF. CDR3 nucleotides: TGTGCCAGCAGCAAAATTCAGGGGCATGAGCAGTTCTTC.

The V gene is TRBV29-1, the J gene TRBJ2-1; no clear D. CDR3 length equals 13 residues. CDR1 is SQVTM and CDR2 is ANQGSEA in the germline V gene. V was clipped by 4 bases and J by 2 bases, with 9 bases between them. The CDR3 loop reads CSVVTIAYNEQFF. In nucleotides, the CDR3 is TGCAGCGTTGTAACCATAGCCTACAATGAGCAGTTCTTC.

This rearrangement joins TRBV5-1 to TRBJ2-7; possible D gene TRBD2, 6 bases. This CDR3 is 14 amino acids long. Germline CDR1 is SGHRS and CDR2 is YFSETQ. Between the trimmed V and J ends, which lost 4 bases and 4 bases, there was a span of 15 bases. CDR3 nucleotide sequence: TGCGCCAGCAGCCGGGGTAGCGGAGAGTACGAGCAGTACTTC. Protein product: CASSRGSGEYEQYF.

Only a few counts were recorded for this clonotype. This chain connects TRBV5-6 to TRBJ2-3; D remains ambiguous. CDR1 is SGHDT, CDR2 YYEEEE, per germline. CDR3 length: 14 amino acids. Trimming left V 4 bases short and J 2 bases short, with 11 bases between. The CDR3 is CASSIRSFTDTQYF. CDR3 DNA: TGTGCCAGCAGCATTAGATCTTTCACAGATACGCAGTATTTT. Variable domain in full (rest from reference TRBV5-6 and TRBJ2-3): DAGVTQSPTHLIKTRGQQVTLRCSPKSGHDTVSWYQQALGQGPQFIFQYYEEEERQRGNFPDRFSGHQFPNYSSELNVNALLLGDSALYLCASSIRSFTDTQYFGPGTRLTVL.

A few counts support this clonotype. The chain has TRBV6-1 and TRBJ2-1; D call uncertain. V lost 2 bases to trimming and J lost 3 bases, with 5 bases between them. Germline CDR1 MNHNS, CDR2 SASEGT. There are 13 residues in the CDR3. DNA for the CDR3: TGTGCCAGCAGTGAAACGGTCTACAATGAGCAGTTCTTC. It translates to CASSETVYNEQFF.

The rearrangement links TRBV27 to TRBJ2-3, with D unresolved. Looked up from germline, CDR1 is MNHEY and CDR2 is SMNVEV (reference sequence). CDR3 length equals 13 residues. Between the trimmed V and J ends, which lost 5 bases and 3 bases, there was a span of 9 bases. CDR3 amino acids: CASSPPRTDTQYF. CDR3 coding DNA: TGTGCCAGCAGTCCCCCCAGGACAGATACGCAGTATTTT.

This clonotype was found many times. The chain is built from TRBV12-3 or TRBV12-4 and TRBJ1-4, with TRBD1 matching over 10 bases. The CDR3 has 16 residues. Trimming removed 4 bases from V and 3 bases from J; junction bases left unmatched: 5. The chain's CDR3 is CASSSGTGVANEKLFF. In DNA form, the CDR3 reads TGTGCCAGCAGTTCCGGGACAGGGGTCGCTAATGAAAAACTGTTTTTT.

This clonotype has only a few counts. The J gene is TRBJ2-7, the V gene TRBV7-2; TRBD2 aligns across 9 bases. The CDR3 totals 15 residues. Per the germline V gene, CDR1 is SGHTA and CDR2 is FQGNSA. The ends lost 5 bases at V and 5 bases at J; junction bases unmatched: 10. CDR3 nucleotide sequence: TGTGCCAGCAGCCCCTGGGGGGTAGCGGGAGACGAGCAGTACTTC. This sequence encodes CASSPWGVAGDEQYF. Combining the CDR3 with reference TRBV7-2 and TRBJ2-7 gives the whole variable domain GAGVSQSPSNKVTEKGKDVELRCDPISGHTALYWYRQSLGQGLEFLIYFQGNSAPDKSGLPSDRFSAERTGGSVSTLTIQRTQQEDSAVYLCASSPWGVAGDEQYFGPGTRLTVT.

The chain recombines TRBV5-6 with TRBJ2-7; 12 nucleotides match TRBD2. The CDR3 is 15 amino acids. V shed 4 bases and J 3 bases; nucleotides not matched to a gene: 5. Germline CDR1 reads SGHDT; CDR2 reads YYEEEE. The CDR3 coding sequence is TGTGCCAGCAGCGAACTAGCGGGAGGCTTCTACGAGCAGTACTTC. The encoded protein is CASSELAGGFYEQYF.

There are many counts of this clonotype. This CDR3 is CASSPGQGAFTEAFF. CDR3 nucleotide sequence: TGTGCCAGCAGTCCGGGACAGGGGGCTTTCACTGAAGCTTTCTTT. V usage is TRBV7-8 and J usage is TRBJ1-1, with 12 positions matching TRBD1. V lost 6 bases and J lost 4; bases outside the gene matches: 6. The CDR3 has 15 amino acids. CDR1 is SGHVS, CDR2 FQNEAQ, per germline.

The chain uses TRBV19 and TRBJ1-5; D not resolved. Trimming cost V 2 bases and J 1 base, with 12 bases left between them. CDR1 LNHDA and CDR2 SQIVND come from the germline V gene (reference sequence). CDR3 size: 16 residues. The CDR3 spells CASSINGVLSNQPQHF. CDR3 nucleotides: TGTGCCAGTAGTATAAATGGAGTCCTAAGCAATCAGCCCCAGCATTTT.

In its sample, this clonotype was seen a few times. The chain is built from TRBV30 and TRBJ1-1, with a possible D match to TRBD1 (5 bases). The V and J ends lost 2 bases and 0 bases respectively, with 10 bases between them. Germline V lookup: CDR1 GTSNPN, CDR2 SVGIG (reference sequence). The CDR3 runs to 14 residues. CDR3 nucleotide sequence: TGTGCCTGGAGTTTGGGGGGATTGAACACTGAAGCTTTCTTT. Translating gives CAWSLGGLNTEAFF.

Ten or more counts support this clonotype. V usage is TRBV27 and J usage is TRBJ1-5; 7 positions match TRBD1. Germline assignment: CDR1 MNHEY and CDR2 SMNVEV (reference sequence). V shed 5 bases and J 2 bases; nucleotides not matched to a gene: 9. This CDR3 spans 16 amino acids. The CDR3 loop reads CASSPQGPAGNQPQHF. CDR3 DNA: TGTGCCAGCAGTCCACAGGGGCCAGCGGGCAATCAGCCCCAGCATTTT.

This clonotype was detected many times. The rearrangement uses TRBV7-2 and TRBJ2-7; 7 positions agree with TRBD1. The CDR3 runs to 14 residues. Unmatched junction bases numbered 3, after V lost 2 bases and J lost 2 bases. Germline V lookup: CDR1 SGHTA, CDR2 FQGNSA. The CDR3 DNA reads TGTGCCAGCAGCTTAACAGGGGCCCCCTACGAGCAGTACTTC. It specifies CASSLTGAPYEQYF.

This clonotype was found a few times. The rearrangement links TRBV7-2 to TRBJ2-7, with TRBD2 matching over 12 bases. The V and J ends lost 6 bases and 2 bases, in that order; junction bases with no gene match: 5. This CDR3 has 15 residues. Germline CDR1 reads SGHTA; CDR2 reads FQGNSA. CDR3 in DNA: TGTGCCAGCAGATCGGGACTAGCGGGCCCCTACGAGCAGTACTTC. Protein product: CASRSGLAGPYEQYF.

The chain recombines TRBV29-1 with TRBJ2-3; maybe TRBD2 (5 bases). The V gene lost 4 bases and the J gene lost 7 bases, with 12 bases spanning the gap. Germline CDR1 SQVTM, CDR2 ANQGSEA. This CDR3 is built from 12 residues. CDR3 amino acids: CSVAVEGNTQYF. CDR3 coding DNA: TGCAGCGTTGCAGTTGAGGGAAATACGCAGTATTTT.

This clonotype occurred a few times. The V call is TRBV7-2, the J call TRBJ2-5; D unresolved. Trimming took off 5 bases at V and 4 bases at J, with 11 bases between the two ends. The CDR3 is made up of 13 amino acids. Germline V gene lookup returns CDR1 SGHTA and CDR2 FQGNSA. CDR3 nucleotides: TGTGCCAGCAGCCCGACGGCACGAGAGACCCAGTACTTC. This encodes CASSPTARETQYF. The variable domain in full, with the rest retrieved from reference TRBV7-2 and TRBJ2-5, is GAGVSQSPSNKVTEKGKDVELRCDPISGHTALYWYRQSLGQGLEFLIYFQGNSAPDKSGLPSDRFSAERTGGSVSTLTIQRTQQEDSAVYLCASSPTARETQYFGPGTRLLVL.

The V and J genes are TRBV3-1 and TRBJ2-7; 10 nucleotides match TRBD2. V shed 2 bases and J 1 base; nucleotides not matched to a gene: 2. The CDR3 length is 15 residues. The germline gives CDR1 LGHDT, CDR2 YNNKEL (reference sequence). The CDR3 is CASSQTSGASYEQYF. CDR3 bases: TGTGCCAGCAGCCAAACTAGCGGGGCGTCCTACGAGCAGTACTTC.

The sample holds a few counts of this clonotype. CDR3 sequence: CASRTTGGNTEAFF. The CDR3 nucleotides are TGTGCCAGCAGGACAACAGGGGGGAACACTGAAGCTTTCTTT. This chain joins TRBV6-1 and TRBJ1-1, with TRBD1 identical over 8 bases. The J segment lost 1 base and the V segment lost 6 bases, leaving 4 bases of the junction unmatched. From germline, CDR1 is MNHNS and CDR2 SASEGT. This CDR3 is built from 14 residues.

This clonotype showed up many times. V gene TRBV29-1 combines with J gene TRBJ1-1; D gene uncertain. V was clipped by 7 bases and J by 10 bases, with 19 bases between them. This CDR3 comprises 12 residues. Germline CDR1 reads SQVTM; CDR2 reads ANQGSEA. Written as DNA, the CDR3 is TGCAGCGAGGGCCTTATTGGGATTGGAGCTTTCTTT. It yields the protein CSEGLIGIGAFF.

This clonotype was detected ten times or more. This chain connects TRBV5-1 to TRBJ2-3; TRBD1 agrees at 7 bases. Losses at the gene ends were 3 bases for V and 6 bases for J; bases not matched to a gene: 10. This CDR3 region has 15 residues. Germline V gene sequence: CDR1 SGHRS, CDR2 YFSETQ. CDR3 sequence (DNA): TGCGCCAGCAGCTCCGGGACAGCGTCTTGGGATACGCAGTATTTT. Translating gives CASSSGTASWDTQYF.